A single sample is the source of the 11 T cell receptor beta chains below, sequenced in a study of T-cell reconstitution after alpha-beta-depleted transplantation in children. Unique molecular identifiers were incorporated into the prepared TCRbeta library. TCRdb itself ran the PCR reads through MiXCR, one entry per CDR3 protein. This table has hundreds of thousands of distinct CDR3 sequences, about 30% appearing once. Material: PBMCs from the stem cell graft donor, obtained from the stem cell graft. The receptors originated from a human donor who donated a stem cell graft to a child with aplastic anemia.

V is TRBV4-1 and J is TRBJ1-4; D possibly corresponds to TRBD1 (5 bases). V was pared by 0 bases and J by 5 bases, with 19 bases between. The CDR3 length is 18 residues. The germline V gene encodes CDR1 MGHRA and CDR2 YSYEKL. CDR3 amino acids: CASSQDRTDTSRNEKLFF. The CDR3, as DNA: TGCGCCAGCAGCCAAGATCGAACGGACACCTCTAGGAATGAAAAACTGTTTTTT.

The chain is built from TRBV5-6 and TRBJ2-5; 9 bases line up with TRBD2. This CDR3 is 15 amino acids long. From germline, CDR1 is SGHDT and CDR2 YYEEEE. With V trimmed by 2 bases and J by 4 bases, 6 bases remained unmatched. CDR3 in amino acids: CASSFGGRVGETQYF. CDR3 bases: TGTGCCAGCAGCTTCGGCGGGAGGGTCGGAGAGACCCAGTACTTC.

The V and J genes are TRBV19 and TRBJ2-1, with D possibly TRBD2 on 6 matching bases. CDR1 is LNHDA and CDR2 is SQIVND in the germline V gene (reference sequence). The CDR3 contains 15 residues. Trimming took 5 bases from V and 3 from J, leaving 14 bases between them. The CDR3 DNA follows: TGTGCCAGTAGTCCCTCGGGACTCCACTACAATGAGCAGTTCTTC. As protein: CASSPSGLHYNEQFF.

The CDR3 loop reads CASSLAGKAYEQYV. CDR3 in DNA: TGTGCCAGCAGCTTAGCGGGCAAAGCGTACGAGCAGTACGTC. The chain joins TRBV7-9 to TRBJ2-7; D is undetermined. The CDR3 totals 14 residues. The germline V gene has CDR1 SEHNR and CDR2 FQNEAQ (reference sequence). V was pared by 0 bases and J by 4 bases, with 10 bases between.

This clonotype appeared many times. The rearrangement links TRBV29-1 to TRBJ2-1, with 9 bases matching TRBD2. The CDR3 is 14 amino acids. Trimming at V came to 6 bases and at J to 4 bases, leaving 7 bases not matched to a gene. Germline lookup yields CDR1 SQVTM and CDR2 ANQGSEA. CDR3 region: CSVTLAGRYNEQFF. For the CDR3, the DNA is TGCAGCGTGACCCTAGCGGGACGTTACAATGAGCAGTTCTTC.

The V call is TRBV27, the J call TRBJ2-1; TRBD1 matches 7 bases. With 8 bases clipped from V and 1 base from J, the junction kept 8 bases outside the gene matches. From germline, CDR1 is MNHEY and CDR2 SMNVEV (reference sequence). The CDR3 is 15 amino acids. The chain's CDR3 is CASGTQTGSYNEQFF. CDR3 coding DNA: TGTGCCAGCGGCACCCAGACAGGGTCCTACAATGAGCAGTTCTTC.

This clonotype was counted between two and nine times. The chain links TRBV27 to TRBJ1-2; 9 bases match TRBD1. Germline CDR1 is MNHEY and CDR2 is SMNVEV (reference sequence). The CDR3 extends over 16 amino acids. V was pared by 5 bases and J by 4 bases, with 11 bases of the junction left unmatched. DNA for the CDR3: TGTGCCAGCAGTCCGACCGGGACAGGGAAATCCTATGGCTACACCTTC. This encodes CASSPTGTGKSYGYTF.

This clonotype has only a few counts. This chain joins TRBV29-1 and TRBJ1-3; D is undetermined. The CDR3 totals 13 residues. The V gene lost 3 bases and the J gene lost 3 bases, with 9 bases spanning the gap. Germline CDR1 SQVTM, CDR2 ANQGSEA. CDR3 loop: CSVEPDIGNTIYF. The CDR3 DNA sequence: TGCAGCGTTGAGCCAGACATTGGAAACACCATATATTTT.

This clonotype was seen only a few times. The chain employs TRBV15 and TRBJ2-2; D is undetermined. The germline V and J ends were trimmed by 3 bases and 2 bases, with 10 bases remaining between them. Per germline, CDR1 LNHNV and CDR2 YYDKDF (reference sequence). This CDR3 spans 15 amino acids. The chain's CDR3 is CATSRTGENTGELFF. CDR3 nucleotide sequence: TGTGCCACCAGCAGGACTGGGGAAAACACCGGGGAGCTGTTTTTT.

The chain carries TRBV10-3 and TRBJ1-2, with 8 bases lining up with TRBD1. Germline trimming cut 7 bases from V and 8 bases from J; bases unmatched to any gene: 6. The CDR3 is 12 residues long. Germline V gene lookup returns CDR1 ENHRY and CDR2 SYGVKD. The CDR3: CAINPGQGGYTF. The CDR3 DNA is TGTGCCATCAACCCAGGACAGGGCGGCTACACCTTC.

This clonotype was recorded a few times. This chain links TRBV9 with TRBJ2-1; D remains unclear. Trimming removed 1 base at V and 6 bases at J, with 20 bases between. CDR3 length: 17 residues. The germline gives CDR1 SGDLS, CDR2 YYNGEE. The chain's CDR3 is CASSVIGAQSASNEQFF. In DNA, the CDR3 is TGTGCCAGCAGCGTAATCGGCGCGCAGTCTGCCTCCAATGAGCAGTTCTTC. The full variable domain, completed using reference TRBV9 and TRBJ2-1, is DSGVTQTPKHLITATGQRVTLRCSPRSGDLSVYWYQQSLDQGLQFLIQYYNGEERAKGNILERFSAQQFPDLHSELNLSSLELGDSALYFCASSVIGAQSASNEQFFGPGTRLTVL.